Given below is one TCR beta chain in context. The PCR was carried out with 60 Vbeta primers and 13 Jbeta primers. Sequencing was performed with immunoSEQ multiplex PCR; in TCRdb, only in-frame clones are kept and a portion is missing. The sample lists 210,000 or so clones, 77% occurring once. The CDR3 runs to 16 residues. Trimming left V 4 bases short and J 3 bases short, with 15 bases between. The germline CDR1 and CDR2 sequences are LGHNA and YSLEER. The source of the sample is a study of cytomegalovirus exposure and HLA in healthy donors. Sample: PBMCs. The origin of this receptor is a woman aged 60-75 years in good health and CMV-seropositive. The chain joins TRBV4-3 to TRBJ2-2; possible D gene TRBD2, 5 bases. Here the CDR3 reads CASSRGLQQDTGELFF. The CDR3 DNA reads as TGCGCCAGCAGCCGAGGGCTTCAGCAGGACACCGGGGAGCTGTTTTTT.